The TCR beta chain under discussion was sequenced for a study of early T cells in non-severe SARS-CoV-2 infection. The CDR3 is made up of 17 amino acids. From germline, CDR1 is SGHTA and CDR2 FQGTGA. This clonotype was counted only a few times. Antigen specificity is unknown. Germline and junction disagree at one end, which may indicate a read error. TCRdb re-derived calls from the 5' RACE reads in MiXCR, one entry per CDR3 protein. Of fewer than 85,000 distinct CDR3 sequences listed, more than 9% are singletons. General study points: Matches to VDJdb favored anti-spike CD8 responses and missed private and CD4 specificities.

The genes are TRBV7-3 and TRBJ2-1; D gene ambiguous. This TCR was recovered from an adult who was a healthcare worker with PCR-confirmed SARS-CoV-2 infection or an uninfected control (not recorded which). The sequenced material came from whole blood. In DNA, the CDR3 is TGTGCCAGCAGCTTAGCTCCCGGTCTGCCCCCCGACAATGGGCAGTTCTTC. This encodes CASSLAPGLPPDNGQFF.